Each of the 29 T cell receptor beta chains below was sequenced from the same sample in a study of long-term antiretroviral therapy in people with HIV. At the survey level, the v3.0 immunoSEQ assay was run. Repertoires were generated with immunoSEQ multiplex PCR, while TCRdb's copy carries only in-frame clones and drops some. The profile shows over 15,000 clones, approximately 80% of them singletons. Specimen: unsorted PBMCs, collected 0.1 years before starting antiretroviral therapy. The receptors shown here come from a man aged 18 to 30 with HIV.

This clone has more than one count but fewer than ten. This rearrangement joins TRBV9 to TRBJ2-1; 8 bases map to TRBD2. The V segment lost 0 bases and the J segment 8 bases; nucleotides outside the gene matches: 4. The germline V gene has CDR1 SGDLS and CDR2 YYNGEE. The CDR3 runs 14 residues. CDR3: CASSVGREADEQFF. The CDR3 DNA reads as TGTGCCAGCAGCGTAGGGCGGGAGGCCGATGAGCAGTTCTTC. The full variable domain, with the rest looked up from reference TRBV9 and TRBJ2-1, is DSGVTQTPKHLITATGQRVTLRCSPRSGDLSVYWYQQSLDQGLQFLIQYYNGEERAKGNILERFSAQQFPDLHSELNLSSLELGDSALYFCASSVGREADEQFFGPGTRLTVL.

The chain recombines TRBV14 with TRBJ1-1; D call uncertain. Trimming pared 4 bases from V and 3 bases from J, leaving 15 bases between. Germline V gene sequence: CDR1 SGHDN, CDR2 FVKESK. This CDR3 region has 15 residues. CDR3 coding DNA: TGTGCCAGCAGCCGGACCCAGTGGTGGGACACTGAAGCTTTCTTT. It yields the protein CASSRTQWWDTEAFF. The full variable domain, in which reference TRBV14 and TRBJ1-1 provide the parts outside the CDR3, is EAGVTQFPSHSVIEKGQTVTLRCDPISGHDNLYWYRRVMGKEIKFLLHFVKESKQDESGMPNNRFLAERTGGTYSTLKVQPAELEDSGVYFCASSRTQWWDTEAFFGQGTRLTVV.

This clone was recorded once. The chain recombines TRBV2 with TRBJ2-5; 12 nucleotides line up with TRBD2. Germline loops: CDR1 SNHLY, CDR2 FYNNEI. The CDR3 totals 15 residues. V lost 6 bases to trimming and J lost 4 bases; unmatched junction nucleotides: 6. CDR3 region: CASRRLAGVLETQYF. The CDR3 nucleotides read TGTGCCAGCAGGAGACTAGCGGGAGTTTTAGAGACCCAGTACTTC.

This clone was seen only once. The DNA of the CDR3 is TGTGCCAGCAGAGCTACCGGGAGGAGGGGCCCCACAGATACGCAGTATTTT. Translating gives CASRATGRRGPTDTQYF. This chain joins TRBV7-9 and TRBJ2-3, with 7 positions matching TRBD2. V was pared by 6 bases and J by 2 bases, with 14 bases of the junction left unmatched. The CDR3 spans 17 residues. Germline V gene lookup returns CDR1 SEHNR and CDR2 FQNEAQ (reference sequence).

The chain employs TRBV5-6 and TRBJ2-7; the D gene is possibly TRBD1 (6 bases). The germline CDR1 and CDR2 sequences are SGHDT and YYEEEE. V lost 4 bases and J lost 6, with 20 bases in between. CDR3 size: 15 residues. CDR3 residues: CASSTQRNRVAEQYF. CDR3 bases: TGTGCCAGCAGCACACAAAGAAACAGGGTCGCCGAGCAGTACTTC.

The J gene is TRBJ1-5, the V gene TRBV28, with a tentative D call TRBD1 (5 bases). Deletions cut 2 bases from V and 2 bases from J, with 13 bases between. The germline gives CDR1 MDHEN, CDR2 SYDVKM. The CDR3 covers 16 residues. CDR3 loop: CASSLSGAPGNQPQHF. The CDR3 region has the DNA TGTGCCAGCAGTTTAAGCGGGGCGCCCGGCAATCAGCCCCAGCATTTT.

This clone has just one count. The chain has TRBV30 and TRBJ2-1, with 8 bases identical to TRBD2. After removal of 2 bases from V and 4 bases from J, the junction contained 7 bases not matched to a gene. The CDR3 extends over 15 amino acids. Per the germline V gene, CDR1 is GTSNPN and CDR2 is SVGIG (reference sequence). This chain's CDR3 is CAWSILSGGYNEQFF. CDR3 DNA: TGTGCCTGGAGTATTCTGAGCGGGGGATACAATGAGCAGTTCTTC.

The table lists this clone with a count of one. Other DNA sequences in the sample encode the same CDR3. This CDR3 is CASSLSGSYEQYF. CDR3 sequence (DNA): TGTGCCAGCAGCCTTAGCGGGAGCTACGAGCAGTACTTC. The chain is built from TRBV27 and TRBJ2-7; TRBD2 agrees at 9 bases. This CDR3 has 13 residues. The J segment lost 3 bases and the V segment lost 6 bases, leaving 3 bases of the junction unmatched. Per germline, CDR1 MNHEY and CDR2 SMNVEV (reference sequence).

The rearrangement uses TRBV4-1 and TRBJ2-7; the D gene could be TRBD1 or TRBD2 (5 bases each). The CDR3 consists of 16 residues. Per the germline V gene, CDR1 is MGHRA and CDR2 is YSYEKL. Trimming took 0 bases from V and 0 from J, leaving 12 bases between them. The chain's CDR3 is CASSQDSTGTSYEQYF. The CDR3 nucleotides are TGCGCCAGCAGCCAAGATTCTACGGGGACCTCCTACGAGCAGTACTTC.

There are a few counts of this clone. V and J are TRBV6-6 and TRBJ2-7, with D perhaps matching TRBD2 (6 bases). Germline V CDR1 and CDR2: MNHNY, SVGAGI (reference sequence). V dropped 10 bases and J dropped 5 bases, with 18 bases sitting between them. The CDR3 has 13 amino acids. The CDR3, as DNA: TGTGCCACGGGCTGGGGACGGGAGAACGAGCAGTACTTC. Translating it yields CATGWGRENEQYF.

The chain joins TRBV13 to TRBJ1-2, with D possibly matching TRBD1 (6 bases). The CDR3 has 12 residues. Germline V gives CDR1 PRHDT, CDR2 FYEKMQ (reference sequence). V was trimmed by 5 bases and J by 7 bases, leaving 11 bases between them. The CDR3 DNA reads TGTGCCAGCAGCCTTGGACAGTTTGGCTACACCTTC. It encodes CASSLGQFGYTF.

This clone was observed a single time. The chain combines TRBV4-3 with TRBJ2-7, with D possibly matching TRBD2 (6 bases). The V gene's germline CDR1 is LGHNA and CDR2 YSLEER. The CDR3 runs 15 residues. The germline V and J ends were trimmed by 0 bases and 3 bases, with 12 bases remaining between them. The CDR3 DNA sequence: TGCGCCAGCAGCCAAGATAAGGGACTCCGCTACGAGCAGTACTTC. It is translated as CASSQDKGLRYEQYF.

The chain couples TRBV25-1 to TRBJ2-7; D call uncertain. This CDR3 is 15 amino acids long. Trimming shortened V by 1 base and J by 3 bases, and 13 bases separated the two germline ends. The germline V gene has CDR1 MGHDK and CDR2 SYGVNS. The CDR3 loop is CASSESDPSLYEQYF. The DNA for the CDR3 is TGTGCCAGCAGTGAATCGGACCCCAGCCTCTACGAGCAGTACTTC.

The chain has TRBV19 and TRBJ2-1; D is uncertain. From germline, CDR1 is LNHDA and CDR2 SQIVND (reference sequence). This CDR3 comprises 12 residues. V dropped 1 base and J dropped 5 bases, with 3 bases sitting between them. The CDR3 sequence is CASSIANNEQFF. CDR3 in DNA: TGTGCCAGTAGTATAGCTAACAATGAGCAGTTCTTC.

This clone has a single count. The gene calls are TRBV7-9 and TRBJ1-1; unclear D gene. The CDR3 has 12 amino acids. From germline, CDR1 is SEHNR and CDR2 FQNEAQ (reference sequence). Trimming took 1 base from V and 5 from J, leaving 5 bases between them. The CDR3 reads CASSLDRTEAFF. CDR3 bases: TGTGCCAGCAGCTTAGATAGGACTGAAGCTTTCTTT.

The sample holds a few counts of this clone. Here the CDR3 reads CAIGTDSNQPQHF. The CDR3 nucleotides read TGTGCCATCGGGACCGATAGCAATCAGCCCCAGCATTTT. The chain employs TRBV10-3 and TRBJ1-5; a weak D match, TRBD1 (5 bases). This CDR3 comprises 13 residues. The V and J ends lost 8 bases and 0 bases respectively, with 8 bases between them. Germline CDR1 ENHRY, CDR2 SYGVKD.

V usage is TRBV29-1 and J usage is TRBJ1-2; D not resolved. V gave up 3 bases and J gave up 0 bases, with 11 bases separating them. The CDR3 extends over 14 amino acids. CDR1 is SQVTM and CDR2 is ANQGSEA in the germline V gene. CDR3 coding DNA: TGCAGCGTTGATGGCAGCCCCTCTAACTATGGCTACACCTTC. It translates to CSVDGSPSNYGYTF.

The V and J genes are TRBV4-3 and TRBJ1-1; unclear D gene. This CDR3 comprises 15 residues. V was pared by 0 bases and J by 0 bases, with 8 bases between. Germline lookup yields CDR1 LGHNA and CDR2 YSLEER. CDR3 loop: CASSQDPTLNTEAFF. The CDR3 bases are TGCGCCAGCAGCCAAGATCCAACCCTGAACACTGAAGCTTTCTTT.

The chain is built from TRBV5-6 and TRBJ1-2; 10 bases fit TRBD1. Germline V gene sequence: CDR1 SGHDT, CDR2 YYEEEE. V shed 4 bases, J shed 4 bases, and the junction held 10 bases outside the gene matches. This CDR3 is 16 amino acids long. CDR3 protein: CASSLQWDRGGYGYTF. The CDR3 DNA reads as TGTGCCAGCAGCCTACAATGGGACAGGGGAGGCTATGGCTACACCTTC. Combining the CDR3 with reference TRBV5-6 and TRBJ1-2 gives the whole variable domain DAGVTQSPTHLIKTRGQQVTLRCSPKSGHDTVSWYQQALGQGPQFIFQYYEEEERQRGNFPDRFSGHQFPNYSSELNVNALLLGDSALYLCASSLQWDRGGYGYTFGSGTRLTVV.

This chain links TRBV18 with TRBJ2-3, with 11 bases lining up with TRBD2. Germline CDR1 KGHSH, CDR2 LQKENI. The J segment lost 2 bases and the V segment lost 3 bases, leaving 4 bases of the junction unmatched. The CDR3 length is 16 residues. The CDR3 DNA is TGTGCCAGCTCACCCCGACTAGCGGGGTACACAGATACGCAGTATTTT. This sequence encodes CASSPRLAGYTDTQYF.

The genes are TRBV15 and TRBJ2-1; 12 bases agree with TRBD2. The CDR3 spans 17 residues. CDR1 LNHNV and CDR2 YYDKDF come from the germline V gene (reference sequence). Unmatched junction bases numbered 6, after V lost 0 bases and J lost 6 bases. CDR3 loop: CATSRELAGGRFNEQFF. The CDR3, as DNA: TGTGCCACCAGCAGAGAACTAGCGGGAGGCCGTTTCAATGAGCAGTTCTTC.

This chain links TRBV11-2 with TRBJ1-2; D remains ambiguous. This CDR3 contains 15 residues. Trimming shortened V by 1 base and J by 4 bases, and 13 bases separated the two germline ends. CDR1 and CDR2 from the germline V gene are SGHAT and FQNNGV. DNA for the CDR3: TGTGCCAGCAGCTTAGTTTTCGCAGACCTCTATGGCTACACCTTC. This encodes CASSLVFADLYGYTF. Drawing the rest from reference TRBV11-2 and TRBJ1-2, the complete variable domain is EAGVAQSPRYKIIEKRQSVAFWCNPISGHATLYWYQQILGQGPKLLIQFQNNGVVDDSQLPKDRFSAERLKGVDSTLKIQPAKLEDSAVYLCASSLVFADLYGYTFGSGTRLTVV.

This chain uses TRBV5-5 with TRBJ1-6, with 9 bases identical to TRBD1. There are 15 residues in the CDR3. Germline lookup yields CDR1 SGHKS and CDR2 YYEKEE (reference sequence). Trimming took 4 bases from V and 9 from J; bases not matched to a gene: 8. As DNA, the CDR3 is TGTGCCAGCAGCAAGGACAGGGGCTTCAGTTCACCCCTCCACTTT. It specifies CASSKDRGFSSPLHF.

The rearrangement links TRBV18 to TRBJ2-7, with 11 bases identical to TRBD1. The CDR3 is made up of 14 amino acids. CDR1 is KGHSH, CDR2 LQKENI, per germline. J gave up 4 bases and V 10 bases, and 9 bases lay outside the gene matches. CDR3 in DNA: TGTGCCACTAGCCCGGACAGGGGGCCTTACGAGCAGTACTTC. Translating gives CATSPDRGPYEQYF.

This clone was observed once. The V gene is TRBV7-9, the J gene TRBJ2-7; TRBD2 matches at 10 bases. Trimming at V came to 0 bases and at J to 4 bases, leaving 3 bases not matched to a gene. Germline V gene data show CDR1 as SEHNR and CDR2 as FQNEAQ (reference sequence). The CDR3 runs to 15 residues. The CDR3 spells CASSLASGGEYEQYF. For the CDR3, the DNA is TGTGCCAGCAGCTTAGCCAGCGGGGGGGAATACGAGCAGTACTTC.

The rearrangement links TRBV18 to TRBJ1-5, with TRBD1 matching 7 bases. CDR1 is KGHSH, CDR2 LQKENI, per germline. CDR3 length: 15 residues. With 6 bases clipped from V and 4 bases from J, the junction kept 9 bases outside the gene matches. The CDR3 nucleotides read TGTGCCAGCTCCCCCGGGGGACAGATAAATCAGCCCCAGCATTTT. Protein: CASSPGGQINQPQHF. Looking up the rest from reference TRBV18 and TRBJ1-5 gives the full variable domain: NAGVMQNPRHLVRRRGQEARLRCSPMKGHSHVYWYRQLPEEGLKFMVYLQKENIIDESGMPKERFSAEFPKEGPSILRIQQVVRGDSAAYFCASSPGGQINQPQHFGDGTRLSIL.

In its sample, this clone ranks as large. The chain uses TRBV11-2 and TRBJ1-2; a weak D match, TRBD1 (6 bases). Trimming shortened V by 5 bases and J by 5 bases, and 15 bases separated the two germline ends. CDR1 SGHAT and CDR2 FQNNGV come from the germline V gene. This CDR3 region has 14 residues. CDR3: CASSTWGAGYGYTF. CDR3 DNA sequence: TGTGCCAGCAGCACCTGGGGGGCTGGGTATGGCTACACCTTC.

J is TRBJ1-2 and V is TRBV9, with D possibly being TRBD1 (5 bases). The CDR3 loop spans 16 amino acids. The germline V gene has CDR1 SGDLS and CDR2 YYNGEE. V gave up 4 bases and J gave up 0 bases, with 16 bases separating them. CDR3: CASSPPGRVANYGYTF. CDR3 DNA: TGTGCCAGCAGCCCACCGGGACGGGTAGCTAACTATGGCTACACCTTC.

V is TRBV2 and J is TRBJ2-7; 9 nucleotides agree with TRBD2. V lost 1 base and J lost 11; bases outside the gene matches: 3. The CDR3 spans 12 residues. Germline assignment: CDR1 SNHLY and CDR2 FYNNEI. CDR3 region: CASSEERGVKYF. CDR3 nucleotide sequence: TGTGCCAGCAGTGAAGAGCGGGGGGTTAAGTACTTC. The full variable domain, its missing parts supplied by reference TRBV2 and TRBJ2-7, is EPEVTQTPSHQVTQMGQEVILRCVPISNHLYFYWYRQILGQKVEFLVSFYNNEISEKSEIFDDQFSVERPDGSNFTLKIRSTKLEDSAMYFCASSEERGVKYFGPGTRLTVT.